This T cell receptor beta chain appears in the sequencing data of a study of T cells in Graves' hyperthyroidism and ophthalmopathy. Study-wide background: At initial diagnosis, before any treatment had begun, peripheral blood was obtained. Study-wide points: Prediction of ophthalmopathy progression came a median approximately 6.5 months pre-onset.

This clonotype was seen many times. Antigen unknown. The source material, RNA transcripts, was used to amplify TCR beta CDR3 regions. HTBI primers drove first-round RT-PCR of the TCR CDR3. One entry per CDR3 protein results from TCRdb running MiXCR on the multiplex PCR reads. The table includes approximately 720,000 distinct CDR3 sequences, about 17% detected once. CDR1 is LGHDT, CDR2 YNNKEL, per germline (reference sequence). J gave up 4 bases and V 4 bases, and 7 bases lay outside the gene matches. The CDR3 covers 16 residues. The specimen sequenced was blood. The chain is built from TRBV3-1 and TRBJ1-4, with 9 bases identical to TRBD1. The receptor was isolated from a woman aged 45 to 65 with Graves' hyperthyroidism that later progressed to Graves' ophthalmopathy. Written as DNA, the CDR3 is TGTGCCAGCAGCCGGACGCCGGGACAGGGTAATGAAAAACTGTTTTTT. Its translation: CASSRTPGQGNEKLFF. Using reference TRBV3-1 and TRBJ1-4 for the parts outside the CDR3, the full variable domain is DTAVSQTPKYLVTQMGNDKSIKCEQNLGHDTMYWYKQDSKKFLKIMFSYNNKELIINETVPNRFSPKSPDKAHLNLHINSLELGDSAVYFCASSRTPGQGNEKLFFGSGTQLSVL.